This T cell receptor beta chain is drawn from a study of blood T cell repertoires in COVID-19. Study information: Acute and convalescent COVID-19 specimens originated in the United States, Italy and Spain. In each case, the material was cDNA or gDNA derived from T cells, B-cell-depleted T cells, or PBMCs.

Data came from immunoSEQ multiplex PCR; TCRdb stores just in-frame clones and leaves some out. The sample shows around 130,000 clones, 65% to 90% of them seen only once. Trimming cost V 4 bases and J 1 base, with 12 bases left between them. This CDR3 region has 15 residues. Germline V gives CDR1 SGDLS, CDR2 YYNGEE. Sequenced material: peripheral blood. The TCR comes from a human donor in a cohort sampled during active COVID-19. The rearrangement uses TRBV9 and TRBJ2-1, with D maybe TRBD2 (6 bases). Written as DNA, the CDR3 is TGTGCCAGCAGCCCCTTAGCGGAGTCCTACAATGAGCAGTTCTTC. The encoded protein is CASSPLAESYNEQFF. The complete variable domain, with remaining parts taken from reference TRBV9 and TRBJ2-1, reads DSGVTQTPKHLITATGQRVTLRCSPRSGDLSVYWYQQSLDQGLQFLIQYYNGEERAKGNILERFSAQQFPDLHSELNLSSLELGDSALYFCASSPLAESYNEQFFGPGTRLTVL.